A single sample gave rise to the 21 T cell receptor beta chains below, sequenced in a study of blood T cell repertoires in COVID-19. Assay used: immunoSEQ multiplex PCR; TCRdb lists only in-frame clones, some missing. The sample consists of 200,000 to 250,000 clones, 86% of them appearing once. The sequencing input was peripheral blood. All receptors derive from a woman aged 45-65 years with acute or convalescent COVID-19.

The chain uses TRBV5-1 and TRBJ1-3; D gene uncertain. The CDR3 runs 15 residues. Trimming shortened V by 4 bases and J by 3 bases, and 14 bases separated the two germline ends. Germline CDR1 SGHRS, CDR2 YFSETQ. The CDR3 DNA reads TGCGCCAGCAGCCCCTCGGGGTTCCATGGAAACACCATATATTTT. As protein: CASSPSGFHGNTIYF.

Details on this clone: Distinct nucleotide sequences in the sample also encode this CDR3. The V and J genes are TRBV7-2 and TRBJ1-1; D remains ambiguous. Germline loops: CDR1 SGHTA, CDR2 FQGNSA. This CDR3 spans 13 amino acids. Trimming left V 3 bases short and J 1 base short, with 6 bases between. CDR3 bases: TGTGCCAGCAGCTTCCGACAGAACACTGAAGCTTTCTTT. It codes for CASSFRQNTEAFF.

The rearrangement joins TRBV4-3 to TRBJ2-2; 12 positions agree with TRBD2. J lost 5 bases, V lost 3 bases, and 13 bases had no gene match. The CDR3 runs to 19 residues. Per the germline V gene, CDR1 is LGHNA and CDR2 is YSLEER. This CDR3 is CASSQTMTSGSYITGELFF. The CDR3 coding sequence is TGCGCCAGCAGCCAGACCATGACTAGCGGGAGTTATATAACCGGGGAGCTGTTTTTT.

CDR3 coding DNA: TGTGCCAGCAGTTCGACAGGGGGCTCTTGGAATCAGCCCCAGCATTTT. This codes for CASSSTGGSWNQPQHF. The chain employs TRBV25-1 and TRBJ1-5; TRBD1 aligns across 10 bases. Germline V gives CDR1 MGHDK, CDR2 SYGVNS. Losses at the gene ends were 5 bases for V and 4 bases for J; bases not matched to a gene: 8. CDR3 size: 16 residues. The full variable domain, with the rest looked up from reference TRBV25-1 and TRBJ1-5, is EADIYQTPRYLVIGTGKKITLECSQTMGHDKMYWYQQDPGMELHLIHYSYGVNSTEKGDLSSESTVSRIRTEHFPLTLESARPSHTSQYLCASSSTGGSWNQPQHFGDGTRLSIL.

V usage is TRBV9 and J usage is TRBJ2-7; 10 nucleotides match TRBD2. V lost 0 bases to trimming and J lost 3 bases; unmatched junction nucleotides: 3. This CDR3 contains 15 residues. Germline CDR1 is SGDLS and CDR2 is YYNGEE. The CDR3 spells CASSVDLAGVYEQYF. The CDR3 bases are TGTGCCAGCAGCGTAGATCTAGCGGGAGTCTACGAGCAGTACTTC.

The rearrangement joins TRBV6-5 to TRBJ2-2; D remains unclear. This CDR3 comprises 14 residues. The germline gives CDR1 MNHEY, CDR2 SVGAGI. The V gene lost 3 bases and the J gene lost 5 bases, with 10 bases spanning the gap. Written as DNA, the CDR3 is TGTGCCAGCAGTTATATGCGGTGGACCGGGGAGCTGTTTTTT. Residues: CASSYMRWTGELFF.

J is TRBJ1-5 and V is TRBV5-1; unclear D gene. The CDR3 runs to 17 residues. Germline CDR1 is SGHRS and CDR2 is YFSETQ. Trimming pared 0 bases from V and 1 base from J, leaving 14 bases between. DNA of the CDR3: TGCGCCAGCAGCTTGGGGGCGCCCGACGCAAGCAATCAGCCCCAGCATTTT. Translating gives CASSLGAPDASNQPQHF.

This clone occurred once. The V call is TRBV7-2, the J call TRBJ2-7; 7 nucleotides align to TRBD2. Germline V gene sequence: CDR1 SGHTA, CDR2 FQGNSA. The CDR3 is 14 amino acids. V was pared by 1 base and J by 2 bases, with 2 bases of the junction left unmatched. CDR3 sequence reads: CASSLGGRAYEQYF. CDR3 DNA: TGTGCCAGCAGCTTAGGAGGGAGGGCCTACGAGCAGTACTTC. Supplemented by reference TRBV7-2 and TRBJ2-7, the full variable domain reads GAGVSQSPSNKVTEKGKDVELRCDPISGHTALYWYRQSLGQGLEFLIYFQGNSAPDKSGLPSDRFSAERTGGSVSTLTIQRTQQEDSAVYLCASSLGGRAYEQYFGPGTRLTVT.

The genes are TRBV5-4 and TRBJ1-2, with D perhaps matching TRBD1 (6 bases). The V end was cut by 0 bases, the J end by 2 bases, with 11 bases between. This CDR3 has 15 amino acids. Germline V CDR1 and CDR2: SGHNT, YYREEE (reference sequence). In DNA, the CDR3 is TGTGCCAGCAGCTTGGCAAGCCAGGGGAACTATGGCTACACCTTC. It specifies CASSLASQGNYGYTF.

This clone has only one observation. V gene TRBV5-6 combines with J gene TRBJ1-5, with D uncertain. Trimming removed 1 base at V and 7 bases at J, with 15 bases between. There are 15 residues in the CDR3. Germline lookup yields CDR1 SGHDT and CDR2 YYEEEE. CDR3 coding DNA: TGTGCCAGCAGCTTGTTCGGAGGGTTAAGGCAGCCCCAGCATTTT. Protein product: CASSLFGGLRQPQHF.

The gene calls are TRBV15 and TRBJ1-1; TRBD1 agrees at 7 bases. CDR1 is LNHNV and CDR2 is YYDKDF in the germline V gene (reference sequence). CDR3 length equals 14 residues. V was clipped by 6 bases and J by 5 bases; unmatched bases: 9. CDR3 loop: CATRNRQGMTEAFF. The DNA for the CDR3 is TGTGCCACCAGAAACCGACAGGGAATGACTGAAGCTTTCTTT.

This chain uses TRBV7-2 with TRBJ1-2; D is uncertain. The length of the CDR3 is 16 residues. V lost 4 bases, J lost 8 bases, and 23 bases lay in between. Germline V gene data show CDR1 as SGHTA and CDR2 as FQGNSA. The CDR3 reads CASSSYRAEGRQGYTF. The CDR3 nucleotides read TGTGCCAGCAGCTCGTACCGGGCCGAGGGAAGGCAGGGCTACACCTTC.

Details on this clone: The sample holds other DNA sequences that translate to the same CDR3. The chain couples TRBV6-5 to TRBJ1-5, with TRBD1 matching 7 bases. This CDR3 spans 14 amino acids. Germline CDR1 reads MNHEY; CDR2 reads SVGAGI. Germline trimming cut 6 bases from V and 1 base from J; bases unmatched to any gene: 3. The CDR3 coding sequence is TGTGCCAGCAGCCGGGGACAGAGCAATCAGCCCCAGCATTTT. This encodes CASSRGQSNQPQHF.

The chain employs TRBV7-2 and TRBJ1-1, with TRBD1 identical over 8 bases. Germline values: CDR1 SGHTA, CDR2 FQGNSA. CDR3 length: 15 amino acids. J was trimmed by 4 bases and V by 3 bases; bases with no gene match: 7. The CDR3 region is CASSLDRVGITEAFF. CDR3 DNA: TGTGCCAGCAGCTTGGACAGGGTTGGAATCACTGAAGCTTTCTTT.

The CDR3 nucleotides read TGTGCCAGCAGCTTAGGGGAGCGGGCTTACACCGGGGAGCTGTTTTTT. Its protein product is CASSLGERAYTGELFF. The chain carries TRBV11-3 and TRBJ2-2, with D perhaps TRBD2 (6 bases). The CDR3 spans 16 residues. CDR1 is SGHNT and CDR2 is YENEEA in the germline V gene. V shed 1 base and J shed 3 bases, with 12 bases lying between them. Combining the CDR3 with reference TRBV11-3 and TRBJ2-2 gives the whole variable domain EAGVVQSPRYKIIEKKQPVAFWCNPISGHNTLYWYLQNLGQGPELLIRYENEEAVDDSQLPKDRFSAERLKGVDSTLKIQPAELGDSAVYLCASSLGERAYTGELFFGEGSRLTVL.

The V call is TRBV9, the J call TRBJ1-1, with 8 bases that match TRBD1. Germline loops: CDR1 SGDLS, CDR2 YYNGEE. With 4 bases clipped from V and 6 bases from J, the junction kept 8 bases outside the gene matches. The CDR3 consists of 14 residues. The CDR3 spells CASSLTGDKPEAFF. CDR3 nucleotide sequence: TGTGCCAGCAGCTTGACAGGGGACAAACCTGAAGCTTTCTTT.

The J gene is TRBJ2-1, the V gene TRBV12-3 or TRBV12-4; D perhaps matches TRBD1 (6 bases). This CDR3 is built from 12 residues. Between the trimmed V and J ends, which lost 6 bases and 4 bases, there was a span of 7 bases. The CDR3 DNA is TGTGCCAGCAGCGGACAGTACAATGAGCAGTTCTTC. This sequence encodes CASSGQYNEQFF.

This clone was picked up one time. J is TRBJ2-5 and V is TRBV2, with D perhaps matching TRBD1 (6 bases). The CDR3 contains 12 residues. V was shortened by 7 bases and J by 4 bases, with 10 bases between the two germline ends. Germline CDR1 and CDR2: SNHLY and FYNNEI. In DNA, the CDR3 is TGTGCCAGCAATCAGGGGCTAGAGACCCAGTACTTC. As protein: CASNQGLETQYF.

Here the CDR3 DNA reads TGTGCCAGTAGTATAGAAGCAGGGGGGTACGTTAACTACGAGCAGTACTTC. This codes for CASSIEAGGYVNYEQYF. The V and J genes are TRBV19 and TRBJ2-7; tentatively, D is TRBD1 (7 bases). The CDR3 consists of 17 residues. V was pared by 0 bases and J by 3 bases, with 18 bases between. The germline gives CDR1 LNHDA, CDR2 SQIVND (reference sequence).

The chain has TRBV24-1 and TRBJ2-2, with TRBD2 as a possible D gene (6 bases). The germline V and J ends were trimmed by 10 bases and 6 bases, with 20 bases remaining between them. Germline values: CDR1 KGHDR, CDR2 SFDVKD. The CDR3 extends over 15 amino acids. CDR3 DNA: TGTGCCACGTCCCCGGGCGCCGGGGGTCCCGGGGAGCTGTTTTTT. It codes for CATSPGAGGPGELFF.

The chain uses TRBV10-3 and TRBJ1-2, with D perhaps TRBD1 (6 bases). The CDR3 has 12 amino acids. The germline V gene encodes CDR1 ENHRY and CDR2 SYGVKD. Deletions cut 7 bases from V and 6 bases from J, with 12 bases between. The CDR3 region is CAITTGSDGYTF. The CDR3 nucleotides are TGTGCCATCACTACAGGGAGTGATGGCTACACCTTC.